These T cell receptor beta chains were read from a single sample in a study of CD8 T cells in ankylosing spondylitis. MiXCR, run by TCRdb on the 5' RACE reads, gives a single entry per CDR3 protein. The table shows roughly 490,000 distinct CDR3 sequences, with 5.3% occurring only once. Sample: blood, either unsorted or a sorted T cell fraction (not recorded which). The source is a male donor with ankylosing spondylitis. The CDR3 runs from the conserved cysteine through the conserved F or W. Each record gives: D gene, J gene, clone size, V gene, CDR3 DNA, CDR3 protein. The D gene is left open where the match is weak. Clone size is not always given. Where it is, it says once, few, many or a class for expanded clones.

TRBD2 | TRBJ2-7 | many | TRBV5-1 | TGCGCCAGCAGCTTGGAATTGGGCGGGAGGGCCATGTACGAGCAGTACTTC | CASSLELGGRAMYEQYF
NA | TRBJ1-5 | many | TRBV20-1 | TGCAGTGCTAGGGGCGACCCAAGGGCGAACAATCAGCCCCAGCATTTT | CSARGDPRANNQPQHF
TRBD2 | TRBJ2-1 | few | TRBV20-1 | TGCAGTGCTAGGAGACTAGCGGGAGATGATGAGCAGTTCTTC | CSARRLAGDDEQFF
TRBD2 | TRBJ2-1 | many | TRBV7-6 | TGTGCCAGCAGCTTAGAGGCTAGCGGGGCCGACTCCTACAATGAGCAGTTCTTC | CASSLEASGADSYNEQFF
NA | TRBJ1-1 | many | TRBV12-3/TRBV12-4 | TGTGCCAGCAGACCTAGTGGGGGGGGGATGAACACTGAAGCTTTCTTT | CASRPSGGGMNTEAFF
NA | TRBJ1-5 | many | TRBV15 | TGTGCCACCAGCGCAGGGATCACGGGCAATCAGCCCCAGCATTTT | CATSAGITGNQPQHF
NA | TRBJ1-5 | many | TRBV28 | TGTGCCAGCAGTTTATCAGGGAGGGGCAATCAGCCCCAGCATTTT | CASSLSGRGNQPQHF
TRBD1 | TRBJ2-6 | few | TRBV27 | TGTGCCAGCAGTTCCAGACAGGGGCGGACTGGGGCCAACGTCCTGACTTTC | CASSSRQGRTGANVLTF
NA | TRBJ1-2 | many | TRBV2 | TGTGCCAGCAGTGTTGGGCAGGCGGGCTACACCTTC | CASSVGQAGYTF
NA | TRBJ1-1 | many | TRBV6-5 | TGTGCCAGCAGTTACTTAGCCGGAGCCACTGAAGCTTTCTTT | CASSYLAGATEAFF
TRBD1 | TRBJ1-4 | NA | TRBV20-1 | TGCAGTGCCCCCGATCGGGCAGGGGGAAGTAGTACTAATGAAAAACTGTTTTTT | CSAPDRAGGSSTNEKLFF
NA | TRBJ2-7 | few | TRBV20-1 | TGCAGTGCTAGCCGGACCGTGCTCCGCGAGCAGTACTTC | CSASRTVLREQYF
TRBD1 | TRBJ2-5 | many | TRBV11-3 | TGTGCCAGCAGCTCCGGGACAGGGAGATCGGAGACCCAGTACTTC | CASSSGTGRSETQYF
NA | TRBJ2-1 | many | TRBV4-3 | TGCGCCAGCAGCCCACCGGGGGTCGATGAGCAGTTCTTC | CASSPPGVDEQFF
TRBD2 | TRBJ2-1 | many | TRBV5-5 | TGTGCCAGCAGCTTCAGCGGGGGGCCCTCCAATGAGCAGTTCTTC | CASSFSGGPSNEQFF
TRBD2 | TRBJ2-2 | many | TRBV20-1 | TGCAGTGCGTTAGCGGGAGATGTAACCGGGGAGCTGTTTTTT | CSALAGDVTGELFF
NA | TRBJ2-7 | many | TRBV20-1 | TGCAGTGCTAAAGGAGGCTACTCCTACGAGCAGTACTTC | CSAKGGYSYEQYF
NA | TRBJ2-1 | few | TRBV5-6 | TGTGCCAGCAGCTTGGCCTACAGGGCCAGGAACAATGAGCAGTTCTTC | CASSLAYRARNNEQFF
NA | TRBJ1-2 | many | TRBV7-3 | TGTGCCAGCAGCCAAGAGAGGGCTGGGGGCTACACCTTC | CASSQERAGGYTF
NA | TRBJ2-1 | many | TRBV7-2 | TGTGCCAGCAGCTTTCGCGGGGTTTACAATGAGCAGTTCTTC | CASSFRGVYNEQFF
NA | TRBJ2-3 | many | TRBV9 | TGTGCCAGCAGCGTAGAAGGGTTCCCCACAGATACGCAGTATTTT | CASSVEGFPTDTQYF
NA | TRBJ1-3 | many | TRBV7-2 | TGTGCCAGCAGCTCTGGACAGCCGAGCTCTGGAAACACCATATATTTT | CASSSGQPSSGNTIYF
NA | TRBJ2-7 | few | TRBV20-1 | TGCAGTGCTAGAACCGAGGTTTACGAGCAGTACTTC | CSARTEVYEQYF
TRBD1 | TRBJ2-7 | NA | TRBV6-2/TRBV6-3 | TGTGCCAGCAGTTGGGACAGACCTTACGAGCAGTACTTC | CASSWDRPYEQYF
NA | TRBJ1-2 | many | TRBV3-1 | TGTGCCAGCAGCCCGGGACAAAAGTTCTACACCTTC | CASSPGQKFYTF
NA | TRBJ1-6 | many | TRBV2 | TGTGCCAGCAACTCTGAAGGGGATTCACCCCTCCACTTT | CASNSEGDSPLHF
NA | TRBJ2-7 | many | TRBV4-1 | TGCGCCAGCAGCCAAGCTTGGCAGGGTATAGAGCAGTACTTC | CASSQAWQGIEQYF
NA | TRBJ2-3 | many | TRBV10-3 | TGTGCCGGGGGGAAGGGAACGGTCAGGGAAGATACGCAGTATTTT | CAGGKGTVREDTQYF